This TCR beta chain was recovered during a study of cytomegalovirus exposure and HLA in healthy donors. Germline values: CDR1 SEHNR, CDR2 FQNEAQ (reference sequence). V dropped 3 bases and J dropped 6 bases, with 7 bases sitting between them. CDR3 length: 12 amino acids. Overall study results and limits: DRB1 showed the most TCR associations and HLA-C the fewest in a later analysis, as rates varied by HLA locus.

Vbeta (60) and Jbeta (13) primers were used in the PCR. Per the study methods: The authors later counted roughly 76 million unique TCR beta chains, some 12 million of them shared. Repertoires were generated with immunoSEQ multiplex PCR, while TCRdb's copy carries only in-frame clones and drops some. V and J calls and clone size are as listed in that table; D and trimming were resolved from the DNA. The data contain 150,000 to 200,000 clones, 85% of them seen just once; the ten biggest clones take up about 2.5%. This clone was counted only a few times. Antigen unknown. The sequenced sample consisted of PBMCs. The rearrangement joins TRBV7-9 to TRBJ2-3; D gene uncertain. This TCR derives from a woman between 50 and 59 years old in good health and CMV-seronegative. The chain's CDR3 is CASSFRRDTQYF. The DNA of the CDR3 is TGTGCCAGCAGCTTCCGGCGGGATACGCAGTATTTT. The entire variable domain, with the rest obtained from reference TRBV7-9 and TRBJ2-3, is as follows: DTGVSQNPRHKITKRGQNVTFRCDPISEHNRLYWYRQTLGQGPEFLTYFQNEAQLEKSRLLSDRFSAERPKGSFSTLEIQRTEQGDSAMYLCASSFRRDTQYFGPGTRLTVL.